Below are 4 T cell receptor beta chains sequenced from a single sample in a study of cytomegalovirus exposure and HLA in healthy donors. Vbeta (60) and Jbeta (13) primers were used in the PCR. Using immunoSEQ multiplex PCR, the repertoire was profiled, and TCRdb retains in-frame clones only, with some absent. This sample has about 69,000 clones; around 74% occur once, and the top ten carry roughly 11%. The sequencing sample was made of PBMCs. These receptors all stem from a woman aged 60-75 years in good health and CMV-seropositive.

The chain combines TRBV6-5 with TRBJ1-2; possibly TRBD1 for D (5 bases). CDR3 size: 14 residues. V was trimmed by 4 bases and J by 4 bases, leaving 13 bases between them. In germline, CDR1 is MNHEY, CDR2 SVGAGI. The CDR3 DNA reads TGTGCCAGCAGTTCCCAGGGTTTGATCTATGGCTACACCTTC. This translates into CASSSQGLIYGYTF.

The V call is TRBV19, the J call TRBJ1-1; no firm D call. This CDR3 is built from 16 residues. Germline V lookup: CDR1 LNHDA, CDR2 SQIVND (reference sequence). V shed 3 bases and J shed 4 bases, with 18 bases lying between them. In nucleotides, the CDR3 is TGTGCCAGTAGTATGTTCGGTGGGGATAGCGGCACTGAAGCTTTCTTT. Translation gives CASSMFGGDSGTEAFF.

This clone was observed a handful of times. DNA for the CDR3: TGTGCCAGCAGCTTATCCGCCCAGGGCCCTCCCTACGAGCAGTACTTC. It is translated as CASSLSAQGPPYEQYF. The chain links TRBV7-9 to TRBJ2-7; D is possibly TRBD1 (5 bases). CDR1 and CDR2 (germline): SEHNR, FQNEAQ (reference sequence). The CDR3 covers 16 residues. V was trimmed by 2 bases and J by 2 bases, leaving 16 bases between them.

This chain links TRBV9 with TRBJ1-5; 8 bases align to TRBD1. This CDR3 is built from 15 residues. The germline V gene has CDR1 SGDLS and CDR2 YYNGEE. Trimming removed 0 bases from V and 5 bases from J; junction bases left unmatched: 4. CDR3 residues: CASSVAGQGDQPQHF. The CDR3 DNA is TGTGCCAGCAGCGTAGCTGGACAGGGCGATCAGCCCCAGCATTTT.